The 12 T cell receptor beta chains reported below all come from one sample, sequenced in a study of cytomegalovirus exposure and HLA in healthy donors. Primers for the PCR totalled 60 Vbeta and 13 Jbeta. Some clones are missing from TCRdb's copy, which holds only in-frame ones; the method was immunoSEQ multiplex PCR. The table shows around 140,000 clones, with roughly 71% occurring only once. The sequencing input was PBMCs. The receptor source for this set is a man aged 30 to 45 in good health and CMV-seronegative.

J is TRBJ1-4 and V is TRBV28; 7 bases fit TRBD1. Trimming at V came to 6 bases and at J to 6 bases, leaving 4 bases not matched to a gene. The CDR3 runs to 13 residues. Germline loops: CDR1 MDHEN, CDR2 SYDVKM. Written as DNA, the CDR3 is TGTGCCAGCAGGGGCAGGGGGTATGAAAAACTGTTTTTT. Encoded protein: CASRGRGYEKLFF.

This clone was seen only a few times. The genes are TRBV7-6 and TRBJ1-1; D remains unclear. Trimming took 1 base from V and 1 from J, leaving 4 bases between them. CDR1 and CDR2 (germline): SGHVS, FNYEAQ. CDR3 length equals 13 residues. The CDR3 DNA reads TGTGCCAGCAGCTTAGGCAGGAACACTGAAGCTTTCTTT. Its protein is CASSLGRNTEAFF.

The rearrangement joins TRBV19 to TRBJ1-2; 7 bases are shared with TRBD1. V gave up 6 bases and J gave up 2 bases; unmatched junction bases: 0. From germline, CDR1 is LNHDA and CDR2 SQIVND (reference sequence). The CDR3 length is 12 residues. The CDR3: CASRGQNYGYTF. The CDR3, as DNA: TGTGCCAGTAGGGGACAGAACTATGGCTACACCTTC. Full variable domain (rest looked up from reference TRBV19 and TRBJ1-2): DGGITQSPKYLFRKEGQNVTLSCEQNLNHDAMYWYRQDPGQGLRLIYYSQIVNDFQKGDIAEGYSVSREKKESFPLTVTSAQKNPTAFYLCASRGQNYGYTFGSGTRLTVV.

J is TRBJ2-7 and V is TRBV28, with TRBD1 identical over 8 bases. This CDR3 spans 16 amino acids. Trimming cost V 3 bases and J 3 bases; bases outside gene matches: 10. Germline V gene data show CDR1 as MDHEN and CDR2 as SYDVKM. DNA for the CDR3: TGTGCCAGCAGTTTCTCGTGGGACAGGCAATACTACGAGCAGTACTTC. It codes for CASSFSWDRQYYEQYF.

The chain joins TRBV5-4 to TRBJ1-3, with D unresolved. The CDR3 is 15 residues long. V was clipped by 3 bases and J by 0 bases, with 10 bases between them. CDR1 SGHNT and CDR2 YYREEE come from the germline V gene (reference sequence). The CDR3 spells CASSSTTGSGNTIYF. CDR3 DNA: TGTGCCAGCAGCTCTACGACTGGCTCTGGAAACACCATATATTTT. Complete variable domain (other parts from reference TRBV5-4 and TRBJ1-3): ETGVTQSPTHLIKTRGQQVTLRCSSQSGHNTVSWYQQALGQGPQFIFQYYREEENGRGNFPPRFSGLQFPNYSSELNVNALELDDSALYLCASSSTTGSGNTIYFGEGSWLTVV.

The J gene is TRBJ1-2, the V gene TRBV29-1; D unresolved. CDR1 and CDR2 from the germline V gene are SQVTM and ANQGSEA. The ends were cut back, 4 bases at V and 2 bases at J, with 11 bases in the middle. This CDR3 region has 13 residues. The CDR3 here is CSVGGLSNYGYTF. For the CDR3, the DNA is TGCAGCGTTGGAGGACTGTCCAACTATGGCTACACCTTC. Variable domain in full (rest from reference TRBV29-1 and TRBJ1-2): SAVISQKPSRDICQRGTSLTIQCQVDSQVTMMFWYRQQPGQSLTLIATANQGSEATYESGFVIDKFPISRPNLTFSTLTVSNMSPEDSSIYLCSVGGLSNYGYTFGSGTRLTVV.

The V call is TRBV7-2, the J call TRBJ2-7; 11 nucleotides line up with TRBD2. The CDR3 spans 15 residues. Looked up from germline, CDR1 is SGHTA and CDR2 is FQGNSA. V gave up 5 bases and J gave up 2 bases; unmatched junction bases: 5. CDR3 coding DNA: TGTGCCAGCAGCCAGACTAGCGGGGCCGCCTACGAGCAGTACTTC. Its translation is CASSQTSGAAYEQYF.

The chain combines TRBV2 with TRBJ2-7; 7 bases are shared with TRBD1. Germline CDR1 and CDR2: SNHLY and FYNNEI. The CDR3 has 12 residues. The V gene end was trimmed by 6 bases and the J gene end by 2 bases; junction bases not matched to a gene: 1. The CDR3 coding sequence is TGTGCCAGCAGAGGACAGGCCTACGAGCAGTACTTC. Protein: CASRGQAYEQYF. The full variable domain, rest sourced from reference TRBV2 and TRBJ2-7, is EPEVTQTPSHQVTQMGQEVILRCVPISNHLYFYWYRQILGQKVEFLVSFYNNEISEKSEIFDDQFSVERPDGSNFTLKIRSTKLEDSAMYFCASRGQAYEQYFGPGTRLTVT.

V is TRBV30 and J is TRBJ2-7; TRBD1 aligns across 7 bases. The CDR3 is 12 amino acids. Germline CDR1 and CDR2: GTSNPN and SVGIG (reference sequence). The CDR3 sequence: CAGGGGLYEQYF. In DNA form, the CDR3 reads TGTGCAGGGGGCGGCGGGTTGTACGAGCAGTACTTC.

This clone was counted only a few times. J is TRBJ2-2 and V is TRBV7-9, with TRBD1 identical over 10 bases. V lost 8 bases and J lost 4; bases outside the gene matches: 4. Looked up from germline, CDR1 is SEHNR and CDR2 is FQNEAQ (reference sequence). This CDR3 region has 14 residues. The CDR3 DNA sequence: TGTGCCAGCGGCGGGACAGGGGTCACCGGGGAGCTGTTTTTT. Amino acids: CASGGTGVTGELFF.

The chain employs TRBV11-3 and TRBJ1-1; TRBD1 aligns across 7 bases. This CDR3 contains 15 residues. V lost 5 bases and J lost 7; bases outside the gene matches: 13. In germline, CDR1 is SGHNT, CDR2 YENEEA. CDR3 residues: CASSPPDRQGNEAFF. CDR3 in DNA: TGTGCCAGCAGCCCCCCGGATCGACAGGGAAATGAAGCTTTCTTT. The full variable domain, with the rest looked up from reference TRBV11-3 and TRBJ1-1, is EAGVVQSPRYKIIEKKQPVAFWCNPISGHNTLYWYLQNLGQGPELLIRYENEEAVDDSQLPKDRFSAERLKGVDSTLKIQPAELGDSAVYLCASSPPDRQGNEAFFGQGTRLTVV.

The chain uses TRBV5-1 and TRBJ2-7, with D uncertain. Deletions cut 0 bases from V and 2 bases from J, with 12 bases between. CDR1 SGHRS and CDR2 YFSETQ come from the germline V gene. CDR3 size: 15 residues. The CDR3, as DNA: TGCGCCAGCAGCTTGGGAGCGACCCTAGCCTACGAGCAGTACTTC. Translating it yields CASSLGATLAYEQYF.